This T cell receptor (beta chain) was found in a study of blood T cell repertoires in COVID-19. About the research overall: Whether acute or convalescent, the COVID-19 samples came from the United States, Italy and Spain. T cells, B-cell-depleted T cells, or PBMCs supplied cDNA or gDNA.

Germline values: CDR1 SGDLS, CDR2 YYNGEE. V was clipped by 3 bases and J by 2 bases; unmatched bases: 4. The CDR3 consists of 15 residues. Original processing methods: Quantification of nucleated cells was approximated via reference gene primer amplification. Generated by immunoSEQ multiplex PCR, the TCRdb table keeps only in-frame clones and is missing some. Clone size and the V and J calls come from that table; the DNA yielded D and trimming. The sample contains fewer than 250,000 clones, 70% to 90% of which appear only once. This chain links TRBV9 with TRBJ2-3; the match to TRBD2 covers 9 bases. The clonotype originates from a woman aged 50 to 60 with acute or convalescent COVID-19. The specimen was peripheral blood. In nucleotides, the CDR3 is TGTGCCAGCAGCGAGAGCGGGGGGCACACAGATACGCAGTATTTT. Translating it yields CASSESGGHTDTQYF.